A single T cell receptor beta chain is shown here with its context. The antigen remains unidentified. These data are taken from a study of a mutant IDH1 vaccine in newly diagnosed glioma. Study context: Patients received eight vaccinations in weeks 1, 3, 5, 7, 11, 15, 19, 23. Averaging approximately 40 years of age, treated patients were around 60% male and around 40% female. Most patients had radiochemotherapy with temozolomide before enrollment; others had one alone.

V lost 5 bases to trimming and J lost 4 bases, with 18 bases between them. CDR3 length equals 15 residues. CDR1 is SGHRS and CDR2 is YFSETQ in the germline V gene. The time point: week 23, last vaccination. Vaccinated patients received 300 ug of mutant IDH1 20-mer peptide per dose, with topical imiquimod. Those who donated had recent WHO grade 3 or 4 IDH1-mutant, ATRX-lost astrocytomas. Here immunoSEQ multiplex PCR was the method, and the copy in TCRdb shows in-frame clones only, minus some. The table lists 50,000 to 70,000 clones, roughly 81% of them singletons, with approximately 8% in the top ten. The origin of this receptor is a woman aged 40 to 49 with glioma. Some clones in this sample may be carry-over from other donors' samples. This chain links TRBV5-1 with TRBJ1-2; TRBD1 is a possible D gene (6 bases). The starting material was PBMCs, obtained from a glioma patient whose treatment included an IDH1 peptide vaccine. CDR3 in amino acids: CASRSEGGHSYGYTF. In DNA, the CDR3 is TGCGCCAGCAGGTCGGAGGGGGGGCATAGCTATGGCTACACCTTC.